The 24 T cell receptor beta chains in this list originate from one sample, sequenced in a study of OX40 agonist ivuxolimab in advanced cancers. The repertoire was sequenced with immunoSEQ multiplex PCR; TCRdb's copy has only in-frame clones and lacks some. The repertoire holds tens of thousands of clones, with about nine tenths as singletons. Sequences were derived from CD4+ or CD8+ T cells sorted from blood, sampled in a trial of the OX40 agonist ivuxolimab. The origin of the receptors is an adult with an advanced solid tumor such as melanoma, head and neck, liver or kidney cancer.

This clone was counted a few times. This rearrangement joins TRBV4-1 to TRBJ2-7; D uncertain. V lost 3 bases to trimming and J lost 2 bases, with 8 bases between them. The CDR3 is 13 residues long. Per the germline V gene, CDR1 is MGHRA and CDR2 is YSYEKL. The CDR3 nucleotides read TGCGCCAGCAGCCATATGGGGACCTACGAGCAGTACGTC. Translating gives CASSHMGTYEQYV.

The CDR3 region is CASSLPGQGVGGYTF. In DNA, the CDR3 is TGTGCCAGCAGCTTGCCGGGACAGGGGGTTGGTGGCTACACCTTC. The genes are TRBV7-9 and TRBJ1-2, with TRBD1 identical over 11 bases. Germline loops: CDR1 SEHNR, CDR2 FQNEAQ (reference sequence). J gave up 7 bases and V 3 bases, and 7 bases lay outside the gene matches. The CDR3 covers 15 residues.

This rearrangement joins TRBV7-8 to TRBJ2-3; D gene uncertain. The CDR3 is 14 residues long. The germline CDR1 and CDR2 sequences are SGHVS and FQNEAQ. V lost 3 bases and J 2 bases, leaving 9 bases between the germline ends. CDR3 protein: CASSFEANTDTQYF. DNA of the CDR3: TGTGCCAGCAGCTTTGAAGCGAACACAGATACGCAGTATTTT.

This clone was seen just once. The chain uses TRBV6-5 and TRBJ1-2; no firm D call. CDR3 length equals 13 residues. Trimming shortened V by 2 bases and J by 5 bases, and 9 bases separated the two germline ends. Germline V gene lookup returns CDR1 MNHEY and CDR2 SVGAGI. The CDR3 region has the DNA TGTGCCAGCAGTTACCTAGGGTTTTATGGCTACACCTTC. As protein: CASSYLGFYGYTF.

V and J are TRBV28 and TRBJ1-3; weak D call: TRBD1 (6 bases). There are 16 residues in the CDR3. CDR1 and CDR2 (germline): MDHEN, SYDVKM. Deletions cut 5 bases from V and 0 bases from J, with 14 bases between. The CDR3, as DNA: TGTGCCAGCAGTCTCAAGGGGGGTTTCTCTGGAAACACCATATATTTT. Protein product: CASSLKGGFSGNTIYF. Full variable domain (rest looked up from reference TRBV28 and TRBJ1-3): DVKVTQSSRYLVKRTGEKVFLECVQDMDHENMFWYRQDPGLGLRLIYFSYDVKMKEKGDIPEGYSVSREKKERFSLILESASTNQTSMYLCASSLKGGFSGNTIYFGEGSWLTVV.

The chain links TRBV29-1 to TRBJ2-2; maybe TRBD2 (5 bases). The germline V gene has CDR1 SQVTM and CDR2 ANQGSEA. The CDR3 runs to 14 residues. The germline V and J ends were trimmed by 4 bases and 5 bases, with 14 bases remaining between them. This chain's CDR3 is CSVGSWSGTGELFF. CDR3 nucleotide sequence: TGCAGCGTTGGGAGTTGGAGCGGAACCGGGGAGCTGTTTTTT.

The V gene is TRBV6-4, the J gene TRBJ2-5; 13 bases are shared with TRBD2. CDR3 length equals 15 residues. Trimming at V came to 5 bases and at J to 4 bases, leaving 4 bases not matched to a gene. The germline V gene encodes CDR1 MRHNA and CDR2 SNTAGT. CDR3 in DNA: TGTGCCAGCAGTCCGGGACTAGCGGGGTTAGAGACCCAGTACTTC. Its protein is CASSPGLAGLETQYF.

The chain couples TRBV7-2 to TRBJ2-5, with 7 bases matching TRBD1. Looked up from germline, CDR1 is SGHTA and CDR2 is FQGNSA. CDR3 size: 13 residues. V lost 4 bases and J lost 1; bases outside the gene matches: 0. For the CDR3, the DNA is TGTGCCAGCAGCTGGGACAGCCAAGAGACCCAGTACTTC. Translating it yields CASSWDSQETQYF.

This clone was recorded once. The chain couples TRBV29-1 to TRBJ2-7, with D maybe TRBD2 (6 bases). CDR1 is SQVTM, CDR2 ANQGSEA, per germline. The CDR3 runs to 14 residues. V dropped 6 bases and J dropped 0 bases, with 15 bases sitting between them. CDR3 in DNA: TGCAGCGTGGGGAGGACTGTGAGCTCCTACGAGCAGTACTTC. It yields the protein CSVGRTVSSYEQYF.

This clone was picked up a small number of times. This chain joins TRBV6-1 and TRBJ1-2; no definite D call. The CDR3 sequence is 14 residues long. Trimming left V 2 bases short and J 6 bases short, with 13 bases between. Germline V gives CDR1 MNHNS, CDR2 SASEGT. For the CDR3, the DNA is TGTGCCAGCAGTGAATCTTCCCCCGACGATGGCTACACCTTC. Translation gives CASSESSPDDGYTF.

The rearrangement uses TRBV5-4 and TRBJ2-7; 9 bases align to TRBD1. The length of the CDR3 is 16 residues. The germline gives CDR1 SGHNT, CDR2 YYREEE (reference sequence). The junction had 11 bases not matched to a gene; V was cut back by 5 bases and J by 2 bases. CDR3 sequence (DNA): TGTGCCAGCAGACATCCGGGACAGGGCCCACCCTACGAGCAGTACTTC. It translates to CASRHPGQGPPYEQYF.

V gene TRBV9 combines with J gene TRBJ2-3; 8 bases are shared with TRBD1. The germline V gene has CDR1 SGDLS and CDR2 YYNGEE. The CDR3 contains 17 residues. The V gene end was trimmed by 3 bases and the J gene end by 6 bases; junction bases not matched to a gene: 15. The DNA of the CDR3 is TGTGCCAGCAGCGCCCGGGGCAGGGGGCTAAAGGGGGATACGCAGTATTTT. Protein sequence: CASSARGRGLKGDTQYF.

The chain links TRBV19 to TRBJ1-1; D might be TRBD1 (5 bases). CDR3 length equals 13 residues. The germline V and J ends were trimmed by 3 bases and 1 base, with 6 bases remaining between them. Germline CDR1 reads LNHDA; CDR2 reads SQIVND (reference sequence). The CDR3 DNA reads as TGTGCCAGTAGTATCGACAGGAACACTGAAGCTTTCTTT. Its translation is CASSIDRNTEAFF.

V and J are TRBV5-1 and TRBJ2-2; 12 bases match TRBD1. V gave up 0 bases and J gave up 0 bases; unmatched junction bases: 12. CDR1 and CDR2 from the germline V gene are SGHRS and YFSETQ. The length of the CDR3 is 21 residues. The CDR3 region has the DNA TGCGCCAGCAGCTTGGAGATTAGGGACAGGGGGCGTTCCGCGAACACCGGGGAGCTGTTTTTT. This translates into CASSLEIRDRGRSANTGELFF.

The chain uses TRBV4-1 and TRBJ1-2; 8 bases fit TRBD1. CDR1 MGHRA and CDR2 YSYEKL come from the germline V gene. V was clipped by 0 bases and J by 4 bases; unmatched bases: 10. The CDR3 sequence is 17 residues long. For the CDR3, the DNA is TGCGCCAGCAGCCAAGATGGAGAGCGGACAGGGCTCTATGGCTACACCTTC. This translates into CASSQDGERTGLYGYTF.

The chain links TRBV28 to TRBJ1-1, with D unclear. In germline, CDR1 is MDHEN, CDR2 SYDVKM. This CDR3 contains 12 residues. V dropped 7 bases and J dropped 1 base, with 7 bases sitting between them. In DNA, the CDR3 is TGTGCCAGCAACCCCCAGAACACTGAAGCTTTCTTT. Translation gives CASNPQNTEAFF. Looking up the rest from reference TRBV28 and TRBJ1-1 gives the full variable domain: DVKVTQSSRYLVKRTGEKVFLECVQDMDHENMFWYRQDPGLGLRLIYFSYDVKMKEKGDIPEGYSVSREKKERFSLILESASTNQTSMYLCASNPQNTEAFFGQGTRLTVV.

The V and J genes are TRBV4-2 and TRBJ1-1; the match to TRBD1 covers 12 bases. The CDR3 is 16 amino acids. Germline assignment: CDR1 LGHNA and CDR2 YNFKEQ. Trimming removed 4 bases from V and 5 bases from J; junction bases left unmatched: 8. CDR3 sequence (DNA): TGTGCCAGCAGCCCGGGGGACAGGGGGCGCCTTACTGAAGCTTTCTTT. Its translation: CASSPGDRGRLTEAFF.

This chain's CDR3 is CASRPDRAKNIQYF. The CDR3 nucleotides read TGTGCCAGCAGACCCGACCGAGCCAAAAACATTCAGTACTTC. This sequence joins TRBV6-5 and TRBJ2-4, with D unclear. Germline V gene data show CDR1 as MNHEY and CDR2 as SVGAGI. Trimming removed 6 bases from V and 0 bases from J, with 9 bases in between. The length of the CDR3 is 14 residues.

For the CDR3, the DNA is TGTGCCAGCAGTGAGCCGGGGGCCCTTGTGTATGGCTACACCTTC. Translation gives CASSEPGALVYGYTF. The V call is TRBV6-1, the J call TRBJ1-2, with a weak D call TRBD1 (6 bases). CDR3 length: 15 residues. Trimming stripped 3 bases from V and 5 bases from J, with 16 bases between. CDR1 is MNHNS and CDR2 is SASEGT in the germline V gene.

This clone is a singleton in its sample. CDR3 residues: CASSLQRGSGYTF. The CDR3 coding sequence is TGTGCCAGCAGTTTACAGCGTGGCTCTGGCTACACCTTC. The genes are TRBV6-5 and TRBJ1-2; D not resolved. V gave up 4 bases and J gave up 7 bases, with 13 bases separating them. The germline V gene encodes CDR1 MNHEY and CDR2 SVGAGI. The CDR3 contains 13 residues.

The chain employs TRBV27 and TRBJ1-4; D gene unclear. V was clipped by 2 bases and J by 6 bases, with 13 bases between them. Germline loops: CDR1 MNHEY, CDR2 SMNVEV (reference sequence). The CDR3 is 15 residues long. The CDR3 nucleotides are TGTGCCAGCAGTTTAGAGGGAGGAGACGATGAAAAACTGTTTTTT. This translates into CASSLEGGDDEKLFF.

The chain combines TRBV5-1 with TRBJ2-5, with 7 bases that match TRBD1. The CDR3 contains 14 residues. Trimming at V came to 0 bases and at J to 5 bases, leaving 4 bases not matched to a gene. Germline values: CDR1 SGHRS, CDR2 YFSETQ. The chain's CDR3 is CASSLGGGRETQYF. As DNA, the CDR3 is TGCGCCAGCAGCTTGGGAGGGGGCCGGGAGACCCAGTACTTC. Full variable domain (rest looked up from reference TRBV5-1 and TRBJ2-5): KAGVTQTPRYLIKTRGQQVTLSCSPISGHRSVSWYQQTPGQGLQFLFEYFSETQRNKGNFPGRFSGRQFSNSRSEMNVSTLELGDSALYLCASSLGGGRETQYFGPGTRLLVL.

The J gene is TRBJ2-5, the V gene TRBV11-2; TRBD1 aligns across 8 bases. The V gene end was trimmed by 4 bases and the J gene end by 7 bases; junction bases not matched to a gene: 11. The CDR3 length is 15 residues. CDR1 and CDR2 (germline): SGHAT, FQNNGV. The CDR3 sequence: CASSSGQEGVGTQYF. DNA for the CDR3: TGTGCCAGCAGCTCGGGACAGGAAGGTGTCGGGACCCAGTACTTC.

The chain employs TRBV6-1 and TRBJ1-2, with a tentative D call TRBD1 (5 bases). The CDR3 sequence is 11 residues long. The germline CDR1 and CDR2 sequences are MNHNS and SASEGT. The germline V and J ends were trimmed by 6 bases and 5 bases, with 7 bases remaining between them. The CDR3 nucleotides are TGTGCCAGCAGAGCAGGGTATGGCTACACCTTC. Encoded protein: CASRAGYGYTF.